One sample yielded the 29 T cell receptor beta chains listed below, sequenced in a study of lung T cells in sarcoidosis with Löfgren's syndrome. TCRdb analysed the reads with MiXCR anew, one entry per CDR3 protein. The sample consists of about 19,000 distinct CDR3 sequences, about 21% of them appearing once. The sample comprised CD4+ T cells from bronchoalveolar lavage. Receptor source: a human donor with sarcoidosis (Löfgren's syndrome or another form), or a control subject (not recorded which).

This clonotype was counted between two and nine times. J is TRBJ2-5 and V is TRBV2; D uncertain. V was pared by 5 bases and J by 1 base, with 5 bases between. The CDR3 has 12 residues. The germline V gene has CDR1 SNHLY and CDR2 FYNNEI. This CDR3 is CASSTGQETQYF. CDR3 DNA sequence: TGTGCCAGCAGTACGGGCCAAGAGACCCAGTACTTC. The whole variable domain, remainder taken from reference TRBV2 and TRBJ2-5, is EPEVTQTPSHQVTQMGQEVILRCVPISNHLYFYWYRQILGQKVEFLVSFYNNEISEKSEIFDDQFSVERPDGSNFTLKIRSTKLEDSAMYFCASSTGQETQYFGPGTRLLVL.

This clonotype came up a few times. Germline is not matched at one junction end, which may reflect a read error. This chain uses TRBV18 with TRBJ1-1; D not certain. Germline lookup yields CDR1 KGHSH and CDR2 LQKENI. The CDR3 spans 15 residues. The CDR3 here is CASPPGEGGSTEAFF. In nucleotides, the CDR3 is TGTGCCAGCCCACCGGGCGAGGGAGGGAGCACTGAAGCTTTCTTT. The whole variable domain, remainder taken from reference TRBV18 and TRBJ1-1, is NAGVMQNPRHLVRRRGQEARLRCSPMKGHSHVYWYRQLPEEGLKFMVYLQKENIIDESGMPKERFSAEFPKEGPSILRIQQVVRGDSAAYFCASPPGEGGSTEAFFGQGTRLTVV.

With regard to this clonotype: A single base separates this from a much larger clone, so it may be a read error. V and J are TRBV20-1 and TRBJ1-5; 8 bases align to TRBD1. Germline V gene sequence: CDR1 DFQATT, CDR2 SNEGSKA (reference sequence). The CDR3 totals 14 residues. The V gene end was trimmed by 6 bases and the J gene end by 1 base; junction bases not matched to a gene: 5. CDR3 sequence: CSARTGRSNQPQHF. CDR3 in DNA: TGCAGTGCAAGGACAGGGAGGAGCAATCAGCCCCAGCATTTT.

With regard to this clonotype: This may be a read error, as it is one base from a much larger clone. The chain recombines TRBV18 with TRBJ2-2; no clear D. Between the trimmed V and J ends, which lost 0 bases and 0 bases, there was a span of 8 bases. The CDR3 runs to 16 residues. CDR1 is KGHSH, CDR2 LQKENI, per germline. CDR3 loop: CASSPPVDPNTGELFF. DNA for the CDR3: TGTGCCAGCTCACCACCAGTGGATCCGAACACCGGGGAGCTGTTTTTT.

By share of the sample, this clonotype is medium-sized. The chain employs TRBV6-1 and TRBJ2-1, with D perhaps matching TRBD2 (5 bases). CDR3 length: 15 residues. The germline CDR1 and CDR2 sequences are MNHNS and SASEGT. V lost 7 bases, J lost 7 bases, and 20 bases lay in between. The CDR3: CASTNRGGGVNEQFF. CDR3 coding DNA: TGTGCCAGCACTAACCGGGGTGGCGGTGTGAATGAGCAGTTCTTC.

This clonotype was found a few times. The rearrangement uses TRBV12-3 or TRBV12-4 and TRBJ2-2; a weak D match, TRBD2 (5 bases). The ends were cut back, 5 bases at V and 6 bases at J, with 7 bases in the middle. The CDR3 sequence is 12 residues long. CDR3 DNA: TGTGCCAGCAGTGAGGAGGCCGGGGAGCTGTTTTTT. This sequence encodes CASSEEAGELFF.

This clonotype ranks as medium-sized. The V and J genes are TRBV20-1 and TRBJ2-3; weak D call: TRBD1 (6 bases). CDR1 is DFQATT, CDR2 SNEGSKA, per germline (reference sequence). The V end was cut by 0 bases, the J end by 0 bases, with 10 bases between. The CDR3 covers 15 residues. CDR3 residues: CSARDPGHSTDTQYF. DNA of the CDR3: TGCAGTGCTAGAGACCCGGGACACAGCACAGATACGCAGTATTTT.

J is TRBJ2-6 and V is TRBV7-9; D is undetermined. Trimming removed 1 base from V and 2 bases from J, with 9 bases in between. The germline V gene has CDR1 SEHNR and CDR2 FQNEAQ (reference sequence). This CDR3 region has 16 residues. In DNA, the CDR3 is TGTGCCAGCAGCTTAGATTTGCGCCCTGGGGCCAACGTCCTGACTTTC. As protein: CASSLDLRPGANVLTF. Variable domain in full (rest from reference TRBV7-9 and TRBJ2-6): DTGVSQNPRHKITKRGQNVTFRCDPISEHNRLYWYRQTLGQGPEFLTYFQNEAQLEKSRLLSDRFSAERPKGSFSTLEIQRTEQGDSAMYLCASSLDLRPGANVLTFGAGSRLTVL.

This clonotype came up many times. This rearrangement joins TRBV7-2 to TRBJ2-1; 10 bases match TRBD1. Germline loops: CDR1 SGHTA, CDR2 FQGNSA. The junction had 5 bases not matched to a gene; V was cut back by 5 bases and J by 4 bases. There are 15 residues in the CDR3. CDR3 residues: CASSPDRGRYNEQFF. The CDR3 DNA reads TGTGCCAGCAGCCCCGACAGGGGGCGGTACAATGAGCAGTTCTTC.

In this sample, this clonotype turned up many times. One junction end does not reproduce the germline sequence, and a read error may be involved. The CDR3 loop is CSARTVSSYNEQSF. CDR3 DNA sequence: TGCAGTGCCAGGACAGTTAGCTCCTACAATGAGCAGTCCTTC. V is TRBV20-1 and J is TRBJ2-1, with a possible D match to TRBD1 (6 bases). The germline CDR1 and CDR2 sequences are DFQATT and SNEGSKA (reference sequence). The CDR3 has 14 residues.

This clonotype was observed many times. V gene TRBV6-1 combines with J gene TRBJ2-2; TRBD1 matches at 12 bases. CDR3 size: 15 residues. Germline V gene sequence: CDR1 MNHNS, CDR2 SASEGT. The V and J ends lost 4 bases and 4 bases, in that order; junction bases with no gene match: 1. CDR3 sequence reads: CASSGGQGATGELFF. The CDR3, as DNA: TGTGCCAGCAGTGGGGGACAGGGGGCCACCGGGGAGCTGTTTTTT.

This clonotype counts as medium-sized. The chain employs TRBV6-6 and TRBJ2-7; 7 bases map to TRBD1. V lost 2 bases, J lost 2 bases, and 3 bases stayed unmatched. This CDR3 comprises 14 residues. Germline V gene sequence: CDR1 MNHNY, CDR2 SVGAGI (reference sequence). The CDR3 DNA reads TGTGCCAGCAGTTACCTCGACAGGGCCTACGAGCAGTACTTC. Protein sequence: CASSYLDRAYEQYF.

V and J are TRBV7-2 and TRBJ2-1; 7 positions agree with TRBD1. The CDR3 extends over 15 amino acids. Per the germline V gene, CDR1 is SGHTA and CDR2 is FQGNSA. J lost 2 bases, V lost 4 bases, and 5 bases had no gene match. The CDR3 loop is CASSWSGGTYNEQFF. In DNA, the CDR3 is TGTGCCAGCAGCTGGTCAGGGGGAACCTACAATGAGCAGTTCTTC.

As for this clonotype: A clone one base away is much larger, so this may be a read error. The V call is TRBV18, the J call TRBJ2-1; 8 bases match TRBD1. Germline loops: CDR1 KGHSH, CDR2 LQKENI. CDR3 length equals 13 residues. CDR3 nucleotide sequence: TGTGCCAGCCCACCTAGGACAGGGAGTGAGCAGTTCTTC. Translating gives CASPPRTGSEQFF. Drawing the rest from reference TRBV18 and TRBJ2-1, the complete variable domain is NAGVMQNPRHLVRRRGQEARLRCSPMKGHSHVYWYRQLPEEGLKFMVYLQKENIIDESGMPKERFSAEFPKEGPSILRIQQVVRGDSAAYFCASPPRTGSEQFFGPGTRLTVL.

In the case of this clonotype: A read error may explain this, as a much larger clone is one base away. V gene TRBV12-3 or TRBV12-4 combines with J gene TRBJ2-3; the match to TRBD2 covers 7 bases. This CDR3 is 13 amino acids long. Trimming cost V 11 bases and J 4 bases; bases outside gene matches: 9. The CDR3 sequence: CASVEGGADTQYF. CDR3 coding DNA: TGTGCCTCAGTAGAGGGAGGGGCAGATACGCAGTATTTT.

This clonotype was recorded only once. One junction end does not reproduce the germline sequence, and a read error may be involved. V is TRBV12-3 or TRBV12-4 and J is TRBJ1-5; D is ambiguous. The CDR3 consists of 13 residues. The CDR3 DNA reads TGTGCCGGCAGTTTAGTTTCGAATCAGCCCCAGCATTTT. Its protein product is CAGSLVSNQPQHF.

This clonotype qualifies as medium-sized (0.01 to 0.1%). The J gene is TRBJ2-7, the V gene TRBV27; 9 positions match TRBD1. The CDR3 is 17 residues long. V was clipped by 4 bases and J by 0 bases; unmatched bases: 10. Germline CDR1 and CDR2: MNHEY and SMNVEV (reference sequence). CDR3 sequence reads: CASSSTWTGVSSYEQYF. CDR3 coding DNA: TGTGCCAGCAGTTCTACATGGACAGGGGTCAGCTCCTACGAGCAGTACTTC.

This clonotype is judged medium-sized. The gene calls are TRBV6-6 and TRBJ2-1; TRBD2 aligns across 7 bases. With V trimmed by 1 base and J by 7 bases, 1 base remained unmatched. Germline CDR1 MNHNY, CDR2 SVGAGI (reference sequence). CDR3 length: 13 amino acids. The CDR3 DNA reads TGTGCCAGCAGTTACTGGGAGGGGAATGAGCAGTTCTTC. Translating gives CASSYWEGNEQFF.

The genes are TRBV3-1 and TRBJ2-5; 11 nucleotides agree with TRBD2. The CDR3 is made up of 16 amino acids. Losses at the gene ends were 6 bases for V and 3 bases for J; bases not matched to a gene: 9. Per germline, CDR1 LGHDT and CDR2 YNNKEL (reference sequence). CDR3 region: CASSRSPGLAEETQYF. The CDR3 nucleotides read TGTGCCAGCAGTCGATCTCCGGGACTAGCGGAAGAGACCCAGTACTTC.

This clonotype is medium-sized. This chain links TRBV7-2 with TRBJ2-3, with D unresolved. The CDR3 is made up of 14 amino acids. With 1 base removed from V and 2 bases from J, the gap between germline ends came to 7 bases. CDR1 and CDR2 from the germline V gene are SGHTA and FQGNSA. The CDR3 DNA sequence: TGTGCCAGCAGCTTAGGCTCCTACACAGATACGCAGTATTTT. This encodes CASSLGSYTDTQYF.

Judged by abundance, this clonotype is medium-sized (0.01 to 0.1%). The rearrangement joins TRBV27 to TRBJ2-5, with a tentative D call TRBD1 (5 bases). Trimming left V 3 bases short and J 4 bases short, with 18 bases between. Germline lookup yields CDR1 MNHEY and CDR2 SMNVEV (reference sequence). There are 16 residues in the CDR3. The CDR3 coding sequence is TGTGCCAGCAGTTTTTACCCGGACAACCAGGGAGAGACCCAGTACTTC. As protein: CASSFYPDNQGETQYF.

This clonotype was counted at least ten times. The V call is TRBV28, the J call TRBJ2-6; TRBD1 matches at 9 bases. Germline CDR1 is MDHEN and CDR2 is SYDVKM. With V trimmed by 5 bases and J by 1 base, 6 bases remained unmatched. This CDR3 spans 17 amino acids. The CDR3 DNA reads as TGTGCCAGCAGTGCATACAGGGGGCGGTCTGGGGCCAACGTCCTGACTTTC. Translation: CASSAYRGRSGANVLTF.

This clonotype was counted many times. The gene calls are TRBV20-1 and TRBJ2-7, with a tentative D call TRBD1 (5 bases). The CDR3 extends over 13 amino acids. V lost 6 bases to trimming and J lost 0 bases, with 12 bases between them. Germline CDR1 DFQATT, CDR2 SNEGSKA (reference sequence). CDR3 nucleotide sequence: TGCAGTGCCACAGGAGCATTCTCCTACGAGCAGTACTTC. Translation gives CSATGAFSYEQYF.

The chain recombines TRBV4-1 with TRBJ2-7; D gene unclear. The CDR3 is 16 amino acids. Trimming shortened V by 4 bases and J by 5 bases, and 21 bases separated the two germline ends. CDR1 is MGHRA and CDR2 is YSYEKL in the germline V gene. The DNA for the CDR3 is TGCGCCAGCAGCCGGGGAAACAGCCGTGGGCAACACGAGCAGTACTTC. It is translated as CASSRGNSRGQHEQYF.

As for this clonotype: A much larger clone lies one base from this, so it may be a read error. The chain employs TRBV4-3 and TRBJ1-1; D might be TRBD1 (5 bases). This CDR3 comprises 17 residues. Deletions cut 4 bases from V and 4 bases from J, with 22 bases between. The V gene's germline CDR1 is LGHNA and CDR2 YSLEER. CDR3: CASSLAVRQRRVTEAFF. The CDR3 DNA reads TGCGCCAGCAGCCTTGCGGTCCGACAGAGGCGGGTCACTGAAGCTTTCTTT.

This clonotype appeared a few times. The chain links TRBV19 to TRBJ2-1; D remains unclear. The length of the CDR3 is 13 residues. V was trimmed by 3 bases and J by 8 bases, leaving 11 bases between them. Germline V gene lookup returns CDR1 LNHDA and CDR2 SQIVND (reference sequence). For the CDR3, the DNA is TGTGCCAGTAGTATCTATCTTACGGATGAGCAGTTCTTC. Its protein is CASSIYLTDEQFF.

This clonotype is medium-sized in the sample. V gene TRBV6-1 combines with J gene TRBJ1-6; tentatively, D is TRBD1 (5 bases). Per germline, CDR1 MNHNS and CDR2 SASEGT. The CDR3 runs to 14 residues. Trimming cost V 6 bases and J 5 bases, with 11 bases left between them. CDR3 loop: CASRFDRDNSPLHF. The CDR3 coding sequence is TGTGCCAGCAGATTCGACAGAGATAATTCACCCCTCCACTTT.

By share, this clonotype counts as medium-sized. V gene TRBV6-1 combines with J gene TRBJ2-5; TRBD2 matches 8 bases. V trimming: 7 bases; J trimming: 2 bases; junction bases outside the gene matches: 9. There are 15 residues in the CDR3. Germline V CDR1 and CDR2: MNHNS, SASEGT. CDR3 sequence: CASIPAGEPQETQYF. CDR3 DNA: TGTGCCAGCATCCCAGCGGGAGAACCTCAAGAGACCCAGTACTTC.

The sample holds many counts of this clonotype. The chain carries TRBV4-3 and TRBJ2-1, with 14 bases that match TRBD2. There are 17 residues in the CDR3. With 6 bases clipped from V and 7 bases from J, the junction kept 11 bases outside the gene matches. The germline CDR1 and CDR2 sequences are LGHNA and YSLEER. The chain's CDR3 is CASRLSGLAGVGNEQFF. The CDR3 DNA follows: TGCGCCAGCAGACTCTCGGGACTAGCGGGAGTGGGGAATGAGCAGTTCTTC.